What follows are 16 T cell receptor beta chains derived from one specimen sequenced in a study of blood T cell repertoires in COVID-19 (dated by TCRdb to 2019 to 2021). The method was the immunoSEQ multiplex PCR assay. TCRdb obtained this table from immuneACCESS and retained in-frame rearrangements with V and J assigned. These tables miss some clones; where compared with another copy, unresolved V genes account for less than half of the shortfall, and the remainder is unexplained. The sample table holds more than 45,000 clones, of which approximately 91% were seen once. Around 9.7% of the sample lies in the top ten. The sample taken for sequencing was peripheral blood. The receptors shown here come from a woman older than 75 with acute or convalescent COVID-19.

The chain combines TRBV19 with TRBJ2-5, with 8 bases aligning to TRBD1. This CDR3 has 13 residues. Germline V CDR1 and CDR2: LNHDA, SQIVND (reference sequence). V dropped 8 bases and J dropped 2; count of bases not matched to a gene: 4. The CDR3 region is CASCRGPQETQYF. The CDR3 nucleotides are TGTGCCAGTTGCAGGGGGCCTCAAGAGACCCAGTACTTC. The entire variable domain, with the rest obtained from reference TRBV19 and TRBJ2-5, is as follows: DGGITQSPKYLFRKEGQNVTLSCEQNLNHDAMYWYRQDPGQGLRLIYYSQIVNDFQKGDIAEGYSVSREKKESFPLTVTSAQKNPTAFYLCASCRGPQETQYFGPGTRLLVL.

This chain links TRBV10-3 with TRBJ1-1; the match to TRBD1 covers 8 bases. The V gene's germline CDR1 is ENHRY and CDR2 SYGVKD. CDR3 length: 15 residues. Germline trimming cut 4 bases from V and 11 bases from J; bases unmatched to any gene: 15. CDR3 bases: TGTGCCATCAGTGCTCGCCGGGACAGGACGTTAGACGCTTTCTTT. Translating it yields CAISARRDRTLDAFF.

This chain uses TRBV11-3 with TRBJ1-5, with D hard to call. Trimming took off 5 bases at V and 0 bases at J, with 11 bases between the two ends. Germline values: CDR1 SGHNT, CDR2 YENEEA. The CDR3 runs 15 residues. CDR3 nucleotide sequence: TGTGCCAGCAGCGTTCACGGGTATAGCAATCAGCCCCAGCATTTT. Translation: CASSVHGYSNQPQHF.

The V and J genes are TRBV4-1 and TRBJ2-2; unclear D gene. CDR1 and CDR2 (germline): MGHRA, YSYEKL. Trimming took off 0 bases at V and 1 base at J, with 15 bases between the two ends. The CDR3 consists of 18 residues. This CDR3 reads CASSQEGAPLRNTGELFF. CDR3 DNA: TGCGCCAGCAGCCAAGAGGGCGCTCCGCTCCGGAACACCGGGGAGCTGTTTTTT.

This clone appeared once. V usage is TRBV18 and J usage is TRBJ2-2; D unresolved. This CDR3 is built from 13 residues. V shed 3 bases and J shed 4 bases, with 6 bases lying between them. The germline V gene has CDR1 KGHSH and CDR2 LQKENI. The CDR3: CASSPGRTGELFF. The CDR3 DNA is TGTGCCAGCTCACCTGGGCGCACCGGGGAGCTGTTTTTT.

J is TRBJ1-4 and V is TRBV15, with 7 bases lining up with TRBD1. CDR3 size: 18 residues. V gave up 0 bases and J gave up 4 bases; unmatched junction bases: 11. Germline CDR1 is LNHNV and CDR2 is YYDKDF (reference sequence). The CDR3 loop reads CATSRDPARGRGNEKLFF. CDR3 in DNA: TGTGCCACCAGCAGAGATCCAGCGAGGGGGCGGGGTAATGAAAAACTGTTTTTT.

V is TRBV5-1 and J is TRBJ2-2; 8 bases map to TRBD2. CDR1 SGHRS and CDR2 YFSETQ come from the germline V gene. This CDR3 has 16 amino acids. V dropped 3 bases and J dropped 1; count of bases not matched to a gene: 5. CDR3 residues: CASSSQGLENTGELFF. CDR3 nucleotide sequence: TGCGCCAGCAGCTCCCAGGGACTAGAGAACACCGGGGAGCTGTTTTTT.

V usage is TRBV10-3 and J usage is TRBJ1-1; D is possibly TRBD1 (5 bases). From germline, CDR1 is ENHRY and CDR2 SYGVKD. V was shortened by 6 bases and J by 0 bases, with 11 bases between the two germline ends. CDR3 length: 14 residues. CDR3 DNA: TGTGCCATCAGGAAAGAGGACATGAACACTGAAGCTTTCTTT. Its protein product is CAIRKEDMNTEAFF.

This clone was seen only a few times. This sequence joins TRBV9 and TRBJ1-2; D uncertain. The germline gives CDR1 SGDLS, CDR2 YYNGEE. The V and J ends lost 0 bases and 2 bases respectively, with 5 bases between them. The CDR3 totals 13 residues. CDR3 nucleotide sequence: TGTGCCAGCAGCGTAGACGGGAACTATGGCTACACCTTC. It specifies CASSVDGNYGYTF.

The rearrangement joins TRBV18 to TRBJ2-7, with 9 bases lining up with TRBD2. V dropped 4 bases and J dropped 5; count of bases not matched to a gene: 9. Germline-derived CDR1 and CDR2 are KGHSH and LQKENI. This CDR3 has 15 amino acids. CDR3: CASSLPGLARNEQYF. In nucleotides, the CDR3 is TGTGCCAGCTCACTACCCGGACTAGCGAGAAACGAGCAGTACTTC.

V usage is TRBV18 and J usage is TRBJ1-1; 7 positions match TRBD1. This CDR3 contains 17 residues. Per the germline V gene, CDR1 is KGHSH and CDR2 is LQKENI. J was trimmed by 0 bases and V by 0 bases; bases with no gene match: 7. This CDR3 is CASSPPTGARMNTEAFF. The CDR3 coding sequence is TGTGCCAGCTCACCACCAACAGGGGCGAGGATGAACACTGAAGCTTTCTTT. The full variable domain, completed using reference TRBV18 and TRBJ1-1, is NAGVMQNPRHLVRRRGQEARLRCSPMKGHSHVYWYRQLPEEGLKFMVYLQKENIIDESGMPKERFSAEFPKEGPSILRIQQVVRGDSAAYFCASSPPTGARMNTEAFFGQGTRLTVV.

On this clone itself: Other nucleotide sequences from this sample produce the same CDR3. CDR3 in DNA: TGTGCCAGCAGCGTAGTTCCTAGCTCCTACAATGAGCAGTTCTTC. This encodes CASSVVPSSYNEQFF. The chain joins TRBV9 to TRBJ2-1; no definite D call. Deletions cut 0 bases from V and 0 bases from J, with 7 bases between. Germline assignment: CDR1 SGDLS and CDR2 YYNGEE. CDR3 length: 15 residues.

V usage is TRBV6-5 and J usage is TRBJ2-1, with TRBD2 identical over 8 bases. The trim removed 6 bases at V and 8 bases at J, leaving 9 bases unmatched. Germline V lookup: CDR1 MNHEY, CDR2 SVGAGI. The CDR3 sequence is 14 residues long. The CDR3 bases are TGTGCCAGCAGGCCGAGCGGGAGTCGGGATGAGCAGTTCTTC. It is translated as CASRPSGSRDEQFF.

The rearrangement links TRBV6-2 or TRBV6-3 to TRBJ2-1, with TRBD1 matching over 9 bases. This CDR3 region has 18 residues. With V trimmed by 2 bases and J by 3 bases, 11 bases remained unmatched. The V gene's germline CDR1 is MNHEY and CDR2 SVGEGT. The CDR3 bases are TGTGCCAGCAGTTACACTCGGCCGGGACAGGGATTCTACAATGAGCAGTTCTTC. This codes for CASSYTRPGQGFYNEQFF.

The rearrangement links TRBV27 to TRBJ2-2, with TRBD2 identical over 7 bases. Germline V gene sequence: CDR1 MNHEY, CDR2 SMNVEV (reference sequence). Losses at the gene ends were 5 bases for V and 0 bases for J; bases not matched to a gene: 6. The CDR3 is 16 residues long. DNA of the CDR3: TGTGCCAGCAGTACCACTAGCGCGGCGAACACCGGGGAGCTGTTTTTT. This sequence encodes CASSTTSAANTGELFF.

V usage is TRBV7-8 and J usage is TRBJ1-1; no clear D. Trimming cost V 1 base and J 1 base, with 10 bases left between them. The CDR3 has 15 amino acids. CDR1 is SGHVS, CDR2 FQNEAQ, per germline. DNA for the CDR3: TGTGCCAGCAGCTTAGGAGGCAAGTCGAACACTGAAGCTTTCTTT. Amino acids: CASSLGGKSNTEAFF.